These T cell receptor beta chains were read from a single sample in a study of blood T cell repertoires in COVID-19. Some clones are missing from TCRdb's copy, which holds only in-frame ones; the method was immunoSEQ multiplex PCR. The sample lists about 230,000 clones, approximately 84% seen once, with approximately 10% in the top ten. Sequences were obtained from peripheral blood. These receptors were taken from a man aged 50 to 59 with COVID-19, enrolled during active disease. Each CDR3 is given with its conserved first and last residue. The D gene is left open where the match is weak. Size is omitted from some rows. Given values are once, few, many or a class for expanded clones.

TRBJ2-4	-	-	TRBV10-3	CAISESSGDIQYF	TGTGCCATCAGTGAGTCCTCAGGGGACATTCAGTACTTC
TRBJ1-5	-	-	TRBV23-1	CASSQGDRFRRDQPQHF	TGCGCCAGCAGTCAAGGCGACAGGTTCCGTCGGGATCAGCCCCAGCATTTT
TRBJ1-2	TRBD1	-	TRBV6-5	CASTQQGGYGYTF	TGTGCCAGCACCCAACAGGGGGGCTATGGCTACACCTTC
TRBJ2-1	-	-	TRBV5-1	CASSLEFWRGGRNEQFF	TGCGCCAGCAGCTTGGAGTTCTGGCGTGGGGGGAGGAATGAGCAGTTCTTC
TRBJ1-2	-	-	TRBV5-4	CASSLAAGGQINYGYTF	TGTGCCAGCAGCTTGGCGGCAGGTGGCCAAATTAACTATGGCTACACCTTC
TRBJ2-1	TRBD1	-	TRBV7-9	CASRITPGTGGRNEQFF	TGTGCCAGCAGGATCACCCCCGGGACAGGGGGCCGCAATGAGCAGTTCTTC
TRBJ2-2	TRBD1	-	TRBV29-1	CSATQGRDTGELFF	TGCAGCGCCACACAGGGGCGAGACACCGGGGAGCTGTTTTTT
TRBJ2-7	-	-	TRBV6-2/TRBV6-3	CASSYFLAAQYF	TGTGCCAGCAGTTATTTTTTGGCCGCGCAGTACTTC
TRBJ2-7	TRBD2	-	TRBV6-6	CASSYSSGRGYEQYF	TGTGCCAGCAGTTACTCTAGCGGGAGGGGATACGAGCAGTACTTC
TRBJ1-2	TRBD1	-	TRBV5-4	CASSLAAGGFYGYTF	TGTGCCAGCAGCTTGGCAGCAGGGGGCTTTTATGGCTACACCTTC
TRBJ2-2	-	once	TRBV7-2	CASSPRTGSPRELFF	TGTGCCAGCAGCCCAAGAACGGGGTCCCCGCGGGAGCTGTTTTTT
TRBJ1-5	-	-	TRBV28	CASSLGQGGQPQHF	TGTGCCAGCAGTTTAGGTCAGGGAGGTCAGCCCCAGCATTTT
TRBJ2-1	-	-	TRBV7-2	CATKQTVYNEQFF	TGTGCCACCAAACAGACAGTTTACAATGAGCAGTTCTTC
TRBJ2-3	-	-	TRBV5-1	CASSLVAGGADTQYF	TGCGCCAGCAGCTTGGTGGCAGGTGGCGCAGATACGCAGTATTTT
TRBJ1-6	TRBD1	-	TRBV3-1/TRBV3-2	CASSQELGQGGSPLHF	TGTGCCAGCAGCCAAGAGTTGGGACAGGGAGGCTCACCCCTCCACTTT
TRBJ2-1	TRBD2	-	TRBV7-2	CASSIGTSGSNEQFF	TGTGCCAGCAGCATCGGGACTAGCGGCTCCAATGAGCAGTTCTTC
TRBJ2-7	TRBD2	-	TRBV5-4	CASSRGTSGINYEQYF	TGTGCCAGCAGCCGGGGTACTAGCGGGATAAATTACGAGCAGTACTTC
TRBJ2-7	-	-	TRBV5-1	CASSDSYPPYEQYF	TGCGCCAGCAGCGACTCATACCCCCCCTACGAGCAGTACTTC
TRBJ2-7	-	-	TRBV9	CASSASPGYEQYF	TGTGCCAGCAGCGCCTCACCGGGGTACGAGCAGTACTTC
TRBJ2-1	-	-	TRBV27	CASSLRVGASSEQFF	TGTGCCAGCAGTCTACGGGTAGGGGCGTCTAGTGAGCAGTTCTTC
TRBJ2-7	-	-	TRBV12-3/TRBV12-4	CASSLSGEGEQYF	TGTGCCAGCAGTTTGTCGGGGGAAGGCGAGCAGTACTTC
TRBJ1-6	TRBD1	-	TRBV9	CASSDPGQGVSPLHF	TGTGCCAGCAGCGATCCGGGACAGGGGGTTTCACCCCTCCACTTT
TRBJ2-3	-	once	TRBV5-1	CASSLDRPHLSDTQYF	TGCGCCAGCAGCTTGGACAGGCCTCATCTTTCAGATACGCAGTATTTT
TRBJ2-5	-	-	TRBV3-1/TRBV3-2	CASSPLGLQETQYF	TGTGCCAGCAGCCCCCTTGGGCTACAAGAGACCCAGTACTTC
TRBJ1-2	TRBD1	-	TRBV10-3	CAISESAGGGYTF	TGTGCCATCAGTGAGTCGGCAGGGGGTGGCTACACCTTC
TRBJ2-5	-	-	TRBV6-1	CARCDAGRGAGETQYF	TGTGCCCGCTGTGACGCGGGGAGGGGGGCTGGGGAGACCCAGTACTTC
TRBJ2-5	-	-	TRBV5-1	CASSLAAGRQETQYF	TGCGCCAGCAGCTTGGCTGCAGGGCGACAAGAGACCCAGTACTTC
TRBJ1-2	TRBD1	few	TRBV2	CASRRDSRAGYTF	TGTGCCAGCAGACGGGACAGCCGTGCCGGCTACACCTTC